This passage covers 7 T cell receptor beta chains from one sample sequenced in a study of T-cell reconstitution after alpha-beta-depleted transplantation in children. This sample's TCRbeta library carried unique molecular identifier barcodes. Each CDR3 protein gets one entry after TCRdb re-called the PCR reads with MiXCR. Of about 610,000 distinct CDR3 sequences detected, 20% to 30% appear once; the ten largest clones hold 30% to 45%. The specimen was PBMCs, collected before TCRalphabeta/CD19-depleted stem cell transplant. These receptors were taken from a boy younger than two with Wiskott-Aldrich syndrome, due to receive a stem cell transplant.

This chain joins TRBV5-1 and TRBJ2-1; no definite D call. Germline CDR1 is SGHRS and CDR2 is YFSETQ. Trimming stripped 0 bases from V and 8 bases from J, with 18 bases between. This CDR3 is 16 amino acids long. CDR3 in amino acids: CASSLVAAERSYEQFF. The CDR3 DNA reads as TGCGCCAGCAGCTTGGTGGCGGCGGAACGGAGCTATGAGCAGTTCTTC.

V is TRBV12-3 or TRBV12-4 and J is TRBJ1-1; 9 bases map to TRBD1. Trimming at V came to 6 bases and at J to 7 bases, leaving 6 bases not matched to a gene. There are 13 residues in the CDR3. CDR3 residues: CASSYRGQDEAFF. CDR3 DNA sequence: TGTGCCAGCAGCTACAGGGGGCAGGATGAAGCTTTCTTT.

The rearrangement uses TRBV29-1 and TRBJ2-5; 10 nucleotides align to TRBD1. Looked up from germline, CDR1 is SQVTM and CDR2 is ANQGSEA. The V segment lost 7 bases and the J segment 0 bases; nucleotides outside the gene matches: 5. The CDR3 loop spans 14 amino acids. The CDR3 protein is CSASDRGYQETQYF. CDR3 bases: TGCAGCGCATCGGACAGGGGGTACCAAGAGACCCAGTACTTC.

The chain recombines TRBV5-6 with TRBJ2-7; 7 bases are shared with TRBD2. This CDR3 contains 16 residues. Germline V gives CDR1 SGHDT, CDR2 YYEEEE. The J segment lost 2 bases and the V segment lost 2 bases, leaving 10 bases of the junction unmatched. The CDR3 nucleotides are TGTGCCAGCAGCTTTGATTCCCGAGGGAGGGCCTACGAGCAGTACTTC. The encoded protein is CASSFDSRGRAYEQYF. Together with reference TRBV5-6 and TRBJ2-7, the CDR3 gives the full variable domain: DAGVTQSPTHLIKTRGQQVTLRCSPKSGHDTVSWYQQALGQGPQFIFQYYEEEERQRGNFPDRFSGHQFPNYSSELNVNALLLGDSALYLCASSFDSRGRAYEQYFGPGTRLTVT.

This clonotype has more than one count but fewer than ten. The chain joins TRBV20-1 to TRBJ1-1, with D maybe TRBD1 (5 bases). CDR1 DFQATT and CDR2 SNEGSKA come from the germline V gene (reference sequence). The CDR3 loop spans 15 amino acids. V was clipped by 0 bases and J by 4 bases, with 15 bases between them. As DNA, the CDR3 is TGCAGTGCTAGAGAGGAGGCAGGGTACGGCACTGAAGCTTTCTTT. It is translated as CSAREEAGYGTEAFF.

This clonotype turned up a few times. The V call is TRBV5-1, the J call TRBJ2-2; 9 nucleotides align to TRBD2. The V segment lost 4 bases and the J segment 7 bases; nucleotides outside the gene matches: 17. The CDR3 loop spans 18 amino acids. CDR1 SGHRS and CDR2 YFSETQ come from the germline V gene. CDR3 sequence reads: CASSLLGLATFTGGELFF. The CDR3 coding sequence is TGCGCCAGCAGCCTATTAGGACTAGCGACGTTTACGGGCGGGGAGCTGTTTTTT.

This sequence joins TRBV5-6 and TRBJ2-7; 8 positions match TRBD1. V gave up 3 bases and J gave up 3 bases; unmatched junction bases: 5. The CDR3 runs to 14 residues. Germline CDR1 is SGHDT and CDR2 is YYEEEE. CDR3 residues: CASSSGQEHYEQYF. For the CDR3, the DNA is TGTGCCAGCAGCTCGGGACAGGAACACTACGAGCAGTACTTC.